Following are 3 T cell receptor beta chains from one sample sequenced in a study of T-cell memory formation after mild COVID-19 (dated by TCRdb to the early 2020s). The library came from 5' RACE. Sequencing relied on an Illumina NovaSeq 6000. TCRdb cleaned the public reads at Q25 with fastp, built clones with MiXCR and kept in-frame beta chains. Merged by CDR3 protein, the rows form single entries marked with the most common genes and DNA. Recorded for this sample are 350,000 to 500,000 distinct CDR3 sequences; about 20% of them occurred a single time. 20% to 25% of the sample is held by the ten biggest clonotypes. The sequencing input was PBMCs or a T cell subset sorted from them (not recorded which). Source of these receptors: a man between 18 and 35 years old who had mild COVID-19 (a few samples of this study predate the infection). The sample titles of this study are shuffled in the database, so cell type and time point are left out; the donor was told from shared clones.

The chain has TRBV28 and TRBJ2-3; D is perhaps TRBD2 (6 bases). The V gene's germline CDR1 is MDHEN and CDR2 SYDVKM. Trimming pared 5 bases from V and 6 bases from J, leaving 12 bases between. CDR3 size: 13 residues. In DNA form, the CDR3 reads TGTGCCAGCAGTCGCGGGAACGCTGATACGCAGTATTTT. Amino acid sequence: CASSRGNADTQYF. The full variable domain, in which reference TRBV28 and TRBJ2-3 provide the parts outside the CDR3, is DVKVTQSSRYLVKRTGEKVFLECVQDMDHENMFWYRQDPGLGLRLIYFSYDVKMKEKGDIPEGYSVSREKKERFSLILESASTNQTSMYLCASSRGNADTQYFGPGTRLTVL.

This clonotype was detected a few times. The chain recombines TRBV7-9 with TRBJ1-1; D remains ambiguous. Between the trimmed V and J ends, which lost 5 bases and 1 base, there was a span of 14 bases. The CDR3 totals 15 residues. CDR1 is SEHNR, CDR2 FQNEAQ, per germline (reference sequence). CDR3 nucleotides: TGTGCCAGCAGCGCCGCGGTGCCACGGAACACTGAAGCTTTCTTT. Amino acid sequence: CASSAAVPRNTEAFF.

This clonotype was recorded many times. This sequence joins TRBV5-1 and TRBJ2-5, with a possible D match to TRBD2 (6 bases). The V gene's germline CDR1 is SGHRS and CDR2 YFSETQ. The CDR3 has 15 amino acids. Trimming pared 4 bases from V and 2 bases from J, leaving 15 bases between. The DNA of the CDR3 is TGCGCCAGCAGCACCCGCCGGGGGATTCAAGAGACCCAGTACTTC. It specifies CASSTRRGIQETQYF.